There are a few counts of the clone carrying this T cell receptor (beta chain). V dropped 0 bases and J dropped 6; count of bases not matched to a gene: 1. In germline, CDR1 is SGHTA, CDR2 FQGTGA. The CDR3 is 16 residues long. The data were taken from a study of blood T cells in healthy people across ages. Combining a sample-barcoded 5' primer with a J-beta primer mix, a second PCR ran for 7 to 11 cycles. TCRdb analysed the 5' RACE reads with MiXCR anew, one entry per CDR3 protein. The table includes about 780,000 distinct CDR3 sequences, around half detected once. The chain carries TRBV7-3 and TRBJ2-1; 14 bases are shared with TRBD2. The TCR originated in an elderly man in good health. Sequences were obtained from blood. CDR3 protein: CASSLTGLAGVNEQFF. The CDR3, as DNA: TGTGCCAGCAGCTTAACGGGACTAGCGGGAGTCAATGAGCAGTTCTTC.